A selection of T cell receptor beta chains follows, all from one sample in a study of cytomegalovirus exposure and HLA in healthy donors. Profiled with immunoSEQ multiplex PCR; TCRdb holds only in-frame clones, not every one. The table shows around 190,000 clones, with roughly 77% occurring only once. The sample taken for sequencing was PBMCs. These receptors all stem from a man in his thirties or forties in good health and CMV-seropositive. The CDR3 runs from the conserved cysteine through the conserved F or W. D genes are given only for firm matches. Some rows have no size entry. The others give once, few or many, or a class for an expanded clone.

DNA: TGTGCCAGTAGTATTCCCGGGGGATCGCGCGAGCAGTACTTC
CDR3: CASSIPGGSREQYF
D: NA
size: NA
V: TRBV19
J: TRBJ2-7

DNA: TGTGCCAGCAGCTCGACTCATGACTACGAGCAGTACTTC
CDR3: CASSSTHDYEQYF
D: NA
size: few
V: TRBV5-4
J: TRBJ2-7

DNA: TGTGCCTGGACTCCAGGCACCTTACAAATTTTCTCCTACGAGCAGTACTTC
CDR3: CAWTPGTLQIFSYEQYF
D: NA
size: once
V: TRBV30
J: TRBJ2-7

DNA: TGTGCCAGCAGTTACAGGGGGACCTCCTACAATGAGCAGTTCTTC
CDR3: CASSYRGTSYNEQFF
D: NA
size: NA
V: TRBV6-5
J: TRBJ2-1

DNA: TGTGCCAGTTTGCAGGGGGGCATAAACACTGAAGCTTTCTTT
CDR3: CASLQGGINTEAFF
D: TRBD1
size: NA
V: TRBV19
J: TRBJ1-1

DNA: TGTGCCAGCAGCTTGTACGGGGTACCCACAGCTTTCTTT
CDR3: CASSLYGVPTAFF
D: NA
size: NA
V: TRBV5-4
J: TRBJ1-1

DNA: TGTGCCAGCAGTCCCTTCAAAGCGACTATTCAGTACTTC
CDR3: CASSPFKATIQYF
D: NA
size: NA
V: TRBV6-5
J: TRBJ2-4

DNA: TGTGCCATCGGGGGGGACAGGGAGTACAAAAACATTCAGTACTTC
CDR3: CAIGGDREYKNIQYF
D: TRBD1
size: NA
V: TRBV10-3
J: TRBJ2-4

DNA: TGCGCCAGCAGCTTGGGCAGGGAACGCGAGCAGTACTTC
CDR3: CASSLGREREQYF
D: NA
size: NA
V: TRBV5-1
J: TRBJ2-7

DNA: TGTGCCTGGGATAAGACAGGGACGGGGGCCGGGGAGCTGTTTTTT
CDR3: CAWDKTGTGAGELFF
D: NA
size: NA
V: TRBV30
J: TRBJ2-2

DNA: TGTGCCAGCAGGGCAGGGACAGGGGTTAGTGAAAAACTGTTTTTT
CDR3: CASRAGTGVSEKLFF
D: TRBD1
size: NA
V: TRBV6-6
J: TRBJ1-4

DNA: TGTGCCACCGGGACAGGGACGCCCGAGCAGTACTTC
CDR3: CATGTGTPEQYF
D: TRBD1
size: NA
V: TRBV15
J: TRBJ2-7

DNA: TGCGCCAGCAGCAGGGCGGGCACTTTAAAGGACACTGAAGCTTTCTTT
CDR3: CASSRAGTLKDTEAFF
D: NA
size: NA
V: TRBV5-1
J: TRBJ1-1

DNA: TGTGCCAGCAGCTTTCTACTGAGCTCCTACAATGAGCAGTTCTTC
CDR3: CASSFLLSSYNEQFF
D: NA
size: once
V: TRBV14
J: TRBJ2-1

DNA: TGCAGCGTTGCTGAACAGGGGGCGGCCAAAAACATTCAGTACTTC
CDR3: CSVAEQGAAKNIQYF
D: TRBD1
size: NA
V: TRBV29-1
J: TRBJ2-4

DNA: TGTGCCAGTAGTATTGGGACAGCCCCTTACAATGAGCAGTTCTTC
CDR3: CASSIGTAPYNEQFF
D: TRBD1
size: NA
V: TRBV19
J: TRBJ2-1

DNA: TGTGCCAGCAGCGTAGATAGCAGGGCCTCCTACGAGCAGTACTTC
CDR3: CASSVDSRASYEQYF
D: NA
size: NA
V: TRBV9
J: TRBJ2-7

DNA: TGCGCCAGCAGCTTGGGAGGGATTACCTACGAGCAGTACTTC
CDR3: CASSLGGITYEQYF
D: NA
size: NA
V: TRBV5-1
J: TRBJ2-7

DNA: TGTGCCAGCAGCCAACCCGGGACAGGGGGAAGGAACGAGCAGTACTTC
CDR3: CASSQPGTGGRNEQYF
D: TRBD1
size: few
V: TRBV4-2
J: TRBJ2-7

DNA: TGTGCCAGTTCGTCCCCCCTACCCCCTCGGGAGCAGTACTTC
CDR3: CASSSPLPPREQYF
D: NA
size: NA
V: TRBV19
J: TRBJ2-7

DNA: TGCAGCGTTGGACTAGCGGGGTCCACCTACGAGCAGTACTTC
CDR3: CSVGLAGSTYEQYF
D: TRBD2
size: NA
V: TRBV29-1
J: TRBJ2-7

DNA: TGTGCCAGCAGCTCGACCCAGGGGAGGGCGGCCCAGTACTTC
CDR3: CASSSTQGRAAQYF
D: NA
size: NA
V: TRBV11-2
J: TRBJ2-5

DNA: TGTGCCAGCAGCCACCCCGGCACTGAAGCTTTCTTT
CDR3: CASSHPGTEAFF
D: NA
size: NA
V: TRBV7-9
J: TRBJ1-1

DNA: TGTGCCAGCAGTGGACCCTCTCAGCGGGGTCCCCAAGAGACCCAGTACTTC
CDR3: CASSGPSQRGPQETQYF
D: TRBD2
size: NA
V: TRBV2
J: TRBJ2-5

DNA: TGTGCCAGCAGCTTGCAGGGGCGGTCTAACTATGGCTACACCTTC
CDR3: CASSLQGRSNYGYTF
D: NA
size: NA
V: TRBV5-4
J: TRBJ1-2

DNA: TGTGCCTGGAGTGTACCTCCGGGACTGACACGGTATGGCTACACCTTC
CDR3: CAWSVPPGLTRYGYTF
D: NA
size: NA
V: TRBV30
J: TRBJ1-2

DNA: TGTGCCAGCAGCTTAGTGCTAGCGGGAAACACAGATACGCAGTATTTT
CDR3: CASSLVLAGNTDTQYF
D: TRBD2
size: once
V: TRBV11-2
J: TRBJ2-3

DNA: TGTGCCAGCAGCGTAGGGGCCGGAACTGAAGCTTTCTTT
CDR3: CASSVGAGTEAFF
D: NA
size: NA
V: TRBV9
J: TRBJ1-1

DNA: TGTGCCACCAGCAGAGATTTTGTGGCGGGAGGAGTAGGGCAGTTCTTC
CDR3: CATSRDFVAGGVGQFF
D: TRBD2
size: NA
V: TRBV15
J: TRBJ2-1

DNA: TGTGCCAGCAGCTTGGTACCGGAGGAAGCTTTCTTT
CDR3: CASSLVPEEAFF
D: NA
size: NA
V: TRBV5-6
J: TRBJ1-1

DNA: TGCAGCGTTGAAGAACCGACAGGATCCTACAATGAGCAGTTCTTC
CDR3: CSVEEPTGSYNEQFF
D: NA
size: NA
V: TRBV29-1
J: TRBJ2-1

DNA: TGTGCCAGCAGCCCAGGGGCCGTAACTAATGAAAAACTGTTTTTT
CDR3: CASSPGAVTNEKLFF
D: NA
size: few
V: TRBV11-2
J: TRBJ1-4

DNA: TGTGCCAGTAGTCCAGGGGTGAACACTGAAGCTTTCTTT
CDR3: CASSPGVNTEAFF
D: NA
size: few
V: TRBV19
J: TRBJ1-1

DNA: TGTGCCAGCAGTTACGCCGGACAGTCGCTAGGAAACACCATATATTTT
CDR3: CASSYAGQSLGNTIYF
D: NA
size: NA
V: TRBV6-5
J: TRBJ1-3

DNA: TGTGCCAGCAGCTATCAGGGAAGGACGGTTAGCTATGGCTACACCTTC
CDR3: CASSYQGRTVSYGYTF
D: NA
size: few
V: TRBV7-2
J: TRBJ1-2

DNA: TGTGCCAGCAGCTTAGTGGCGCGGGGAGGGAATGGCTACACCTTC
CDR3: CASSLVARGGNGYTF
D: NA
size: NA
V: TRBV7-9
J: TRBJ1-2

DNA: TGTGCCAGCAGTTCACCGACCGGGACAGGGGGCTACGAGCAGTACTTC
CDR3: CASSSPTGTGGYEQYF
D: TRBD1
size: NA
V: TRBV28
J: TRBJ2-7

DNA: TGTGCCTGGAGTCCGGTCGGGGGACTTTTCTCTGGAAACACCATATATTTT
CDR3: CAWSPVGGLFSGNTIYF
D: NA
size: NA
V: TRBV30
J: TRBJ1-3

DNA: TGTGCCAGCAGTTCGCGGGTCCAACCGGGGAACACTGAAGCTTTCTTT
CDR3: CASSSRVQPGNTEAFF
D: NA
size: once
V: TRBV27
J: TRBJ1-1

DNA: TGTGCCAGCAGATTTGGGGGGGGGAATCAGCCCCAGCATTTT
CDR3: CASRFGGGNQPQHF
D: NA
size: NA
V: TRBV2
J: TRBJ1-5

DNA: TGTGCCAGTAGTATAGGCGGGGAGACCCAGTACTTC
CDR3: CASSIGGETQYF
D: NA
size: few
V: TRBV19
J: TRBJ2-5

DNA: TGTGCCAGCAGCTTCTTGGCAGTGGGTGACACCACTGAAGCTTTCTTT
CDR3: CASSFLAVGDTTEAFF
D: NA
size: NA
V: TRBV7-2
J: TRBJ1-1

DNA: NA
CDR3: CASSKVGTGIQETQYF
D: NA
size: NA
V: TRBV21-1
J: TRBJ2-5

DNA: TGTGCCAGCTCACCCTTTACGGGAGATACGCAGTATTTT
CDR3: CASSPFTGDTQYF
D: NA
size: NA
V: TRBV18
J: TRBJ2-3